The 17 T cell receptor beta chains below were found in one sample sequenced in a study of T cells after yellow fever vaccination. TCRdb re-called the 5' RACE reads through MiXCR, storing one row per CDR3 protein. The table shows roughly 520,000 distinct CDR3 sequences, with roughly 22% occurring only once. Sequencing was performed on PBMCs, taken approximately 20 days after the first yellow fever vaccination. These receptor sequences come from a man younger than 30 who received the YFV17D yellow fever vaccine.

This clonotype was observed many times. J is TRBJ2-1 and V is TRBV12-3 or TRBV12-4, with TRBD2 identical over 8 bases. V shed 3 bases and J 3 bases; nucleotides not matched to a gene: 1. The length of the CDR3 is 14 residues. In DNA, the CDR3 is TGTGCCAGCAGTTTGAGCGGGGGCTACAATGAGCAGTTCTTC. It yields the protein CASSLSGGYNEQFF.

A few counts support this clonotype. V and J are TRBV24-1 and TRBJ2-3; D is perhaps TRBD1 (6 bases). CDR3 length: 18 residues. The V gene lost 1 base and the J gene lost 1 base, with 17 bases spanning the gap. The germline V gene encodes CDR1 KGHDR and CDR2 SFDVKD. CDR3 sequence (DNA): TGTGCCACCAGTGATTTTCCCGGCAGGGGCCGCCGCACAGATACGCAGTATTTT. Amino acids: CATSDFPGRGRRTDTQYF.

The gene calls are TRBV7-2 and TRBJ2-5, with unresolved D. The germline V gene encodes CDR1 SGHTA and CDR2 FQGNSA. Trimming shortened V by 3 bases and J by 5 bases, and 19 bases separated the two germline ends. This CDR3 region has 16 residues. Here the CDR3 DNA reads TGTGCCAGCAGCTTGGGTGGCCTCCCGCTTGAGGAGACCCAGTACTTC. Amino acid sequence: CASSLGGLPLEETQYF. The full variable domain, its missing parts supplied by reference TRBV7-2 and TRBJ2-5, is GAGVSQSPSNKVTEKGKDVELRCDPISGHTALYWYRQSLGQGLEFLIYFQGNSAPDKSGLPSDRFSAERTGGSVSTLTIQRTQQEDSAVYLCASSLGGLPLEETQYFGPGTRLLVL.

This clonotype was picked up a small number of times. This chain joins TRBV12-3 or TRBV12-4 and TRBJ2-4; D is unresolved. V was cut by 1 base and J by 5 bases, with 12 bases left in between. This CDR3 spans 15 amino acids. This CDR3 is CASSLDRASQNIQYF. Written as DNA, the CDR3 is TGTGCCAGCAGTTTAGACAGAGCCTCCCAAAACATTCAGTACTTC.

A few counts support this clonotype. The rearrangement uses TRBV12-3 or TRBV12-4 and TRBJ2-1; D may be TRBD2 (5 bases). This CDR3 comprises 15 residues. With 8 bases removed from V and 5 bases from J, the gap between germline ends came to 19 bases. The CDR3 protein is CASLTRETFNNEQFF. The CDR3, as DNA: TGTGCCAGCCTGACGAGGGAAACGTTTAACAATGAGCAGTTCTTC.

This chain links TRBV18 with TRBJ1-5, with 12 nucleotides matching TRBD1. Germline V gene lookup returns CDR1 KGHSH and CDR2 LQKENI. The CDR3 is made up of 16 amino acids. J gave up 5 bases and V 3 bases, and 5 bases lay outside the gene matches. The CDR3 bases are TGTGCCAGCTCACCTCGGGGGACAGGGGGCGATCAGCCCCAGCATTTT. It yields the protein CASSPRGTGGDQPQHF. The complete variable domain, with remaining parts taken from reference TRBV18 and TRBJ1-5, reads NAGVMQNPRHLVRRRGQEARLRCSPMKGHSHVYWYRQLPEEGLKFMVYLQKENIIDESGMPKERFSAEFPKEGPSILRIQQVVRGDSAAYFCASSPRGTGGDQPQHFGDGTRLSIL.

V gene TRBV7-3 combines with J gene TRBJ2-1; TRBD1 matches at 10 bases. The V gene's germline CDR1 is SGHTA and CDR2 FQGTGA. CDR3 size: 16 residues. Unmatched junction bases numbered 9, after V lost 5 bases and J lost 5 bases. The CDR3 region is CASSPGFGTGDNEQFF. In nucleotides, the CDR3 is TGTGCCAGCAGCCCCGGTTTTGGGACAGGGGACAATGAGCAGTTCTTC.

This chain connects TRBV3-1 to TRBJ1-6, with no clear D. The ends were cut back, 4 bases at V and 10 bases at J, with 8 bases in the middle. Per the germline V gene, CDR1 is LGHDT and CDR2 is YNNKEL (reference sequence). This CDR3 has 12 residues. The CDR3 nucleotides read TGTGCCAGCAGCCTCGTGGCGTCACCCCTCCACTTT. Residues: CASSLVASPLHF.

This clonotype has just a few counts. This rearrangement joins TRBV2 to TRBJ2-2; 8 nucleotides match TRBD1. CDR1 is SNHLY and CDR2 is FYNNEI in the germline V gene. The CDR3 consists of 15 residues. Trimming removed 8 bases from V and 7 bases from J; junction bases left unmatched: 12. Written as DNA, the CDR3 is TGTGCCAGCGGACAGGGAACTTCTTTTCACGGGGAGCTGTTTTTT. This codes for CASGQGTSFHGELFF.

The chain carries TRBV6-2 or TRBV6-3 and TRBJ1-1; 7 bases fit TRBD1. Germline assignment: CDR1 MNHEY and CDR2 SVGEGT. The CDR3 sequence is 14 residues long. V trimming: 6 bases; J trimming: 4 bases; junction bases outside the gene matches: 8. CDR3 sequence (DNA): TGTGCCAGCAGCTCACAGGGGCAGAGCACTGAAGCTTTCTTT. Its translation: CASSSQGQSTEAFF.

This clonotype was detected many times. The rearrangement links TRBV9 to TRBJ2-1, with D maybe TRBD2 (6 bases). The CDR3 is 15 amino acids. The germline V gene encodes CDR1 SGDLS and CDR2 YYNGEE. Trimming left V 4 bases short and J 6 bases short, with 17 bases between. CDR3 nucleotides: TGTGCCAGCAGCAACCACCCTGGACTATCCAATGAGCAGTTCTTC. Its translation is CASSNHPGLSNEQFF.

V and J are TRBV6-2 or TRBV6-3 and TRBJ1-1; a possible D gene is TRBD1 (6 bases). Germline assignment: CDR1 MNHEY and CDR2 SVGEGT. V was trimmed by 8 bases and J by 8 bases, leaving 12 bases between them. The CDR3 is 11 amino acids. CDR3 residues: CASGGPQEAFF. As DNA, the CDR3 is TGTGCCAGCGGGGGGCCACAAGAAGCTTTCTTT.

V gene TRBV7-2 combines with J gene TRBJ2-2; TRBD2 matches at 11 bases. With V trimmed by 5 bases and J by 4 bases, 6 bases remained unmatched. CDR1 and CDR2 (germline): SGHTA, FQGNSA. The CDR3 is 16 amino acids. DNA of the CDR3: TGTGCCAGCAGCCGAGTAGCGGGGGGGTCCACCGGGGAGCTGTTTTTT. Encoded protein: CASSRVAGGSTGELFF.

In this sample, this clonotype turned up a few times. The rearrangement uses TRBV3-1 and TRBJ1-1, with unresolved D. The CDR3 length is 13 residues. Germline V gene lookup returns CDR1 LGHDT and CDR2 YNNKEL (reference sequence). Deletions cut 4 bases from V and 4 bases from J, with 10 bases between. The CDR3 region has the DNA TGTGCCAGCAGCCCCATGGAAGGCACTGAAGCTTTCTTT. Encoded protein: CASSPMEGTEAFF.

Only a few counts were recorded for this clonotype. The chain joins TRBV5-1 to TRBJ2-2, with no clear D. CDR3 length equals 15 residues. The germline V gene encodes CDR1 SGHRS and CDR2 YFSETQ. The V end was cut by 0 bases, the J end by 2 bases, with 8 bases between. For the CDR3, the DNA is TGCGCCAGCAGCTTGGGTGGTCACAACACCGGGGAGCTGTTTTTT. As protein: CASSLGGHNTGELFF.

This clonotype was observed a few times. DNA for the CDR3: TGCGCCAGCAGCCAAGACACTGGAAATGGAAACACCATATATTTT. Translating gives CASSQDTGNGNTIYF. This sequence joins TRBV4-3 and TRBJ1-3; D unclear. Deletions cut 0 bases from V and 3 bases from J, with 9 bases between. This CDR3 is built from 15 residues. The germline CDR1 and CDR2 sequences are LGHNA and YSLEER.

This chain connects TRBV15 to TRBJ2-2; no definite D call. V was pared by 1 base and J by 5 bases, with 20 bases between. Germline-derived CDR1 and CDR2 are LNHNV and YYDKDF (reference sequence). The CDR3 totals 18 residues. This CDR3 is CATSRGIQSTNPTGELFF. DNA for the CDR3: TGTGCCACCAGCAGAGGGATACAAAGCACCAACCCAACCGGGGAGCTGTTTTTT. The full variable domain, with the rest looked up from reference TRBV15 and TRBJ2-2, is DAMVIQNPRYQVTQFGKPVTLSCSQTLNHNVMYWYQQKSSQAPKLLFHYYDKDFNNEADTPDNFQSRRPNTSFCFLDIRSPGLGDTAMYLCATSRGIQSTNPTGELFFGEGSRLTVL.